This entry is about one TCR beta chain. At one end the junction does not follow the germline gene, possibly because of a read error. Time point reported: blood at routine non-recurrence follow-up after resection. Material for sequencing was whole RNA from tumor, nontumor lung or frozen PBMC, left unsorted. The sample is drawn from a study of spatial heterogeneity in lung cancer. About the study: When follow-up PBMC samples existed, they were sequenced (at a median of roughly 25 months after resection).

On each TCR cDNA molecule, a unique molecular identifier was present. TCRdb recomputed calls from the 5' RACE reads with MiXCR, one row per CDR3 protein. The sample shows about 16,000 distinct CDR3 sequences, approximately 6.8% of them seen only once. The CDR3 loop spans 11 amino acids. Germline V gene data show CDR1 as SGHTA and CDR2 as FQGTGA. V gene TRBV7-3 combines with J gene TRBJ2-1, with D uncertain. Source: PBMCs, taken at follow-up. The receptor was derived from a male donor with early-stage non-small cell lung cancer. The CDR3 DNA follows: TGTGCCAGCAGCTCCAACAATGAGCAGTTCTTC. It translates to CASSSNNEQFF. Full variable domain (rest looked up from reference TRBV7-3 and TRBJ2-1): GAGVSQTPSNKVTEKGKYVELRCDPISGHTALYWYRQSLGQGPEFLIYFQGTGAADDSGLPNDRFFAVRPEGSVSTLKIQRTERGDSAVYLCASSSNNEQFFGPGTRLTVL.